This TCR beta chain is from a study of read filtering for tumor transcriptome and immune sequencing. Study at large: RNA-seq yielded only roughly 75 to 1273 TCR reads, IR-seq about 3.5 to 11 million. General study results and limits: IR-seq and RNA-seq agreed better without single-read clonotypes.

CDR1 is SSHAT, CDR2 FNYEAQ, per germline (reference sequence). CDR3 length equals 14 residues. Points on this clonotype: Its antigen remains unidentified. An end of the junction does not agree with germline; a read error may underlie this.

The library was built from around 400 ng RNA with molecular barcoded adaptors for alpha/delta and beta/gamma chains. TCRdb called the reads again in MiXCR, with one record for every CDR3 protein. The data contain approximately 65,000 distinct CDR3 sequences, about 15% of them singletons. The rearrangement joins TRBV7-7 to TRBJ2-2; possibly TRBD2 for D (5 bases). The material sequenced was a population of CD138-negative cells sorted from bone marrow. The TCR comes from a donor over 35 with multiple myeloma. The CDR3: CASSLGGRTGELFF. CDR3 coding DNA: TGTGCTAGCAGCTTAGGAGGAAGGACCGGGGAGCTGTTTTTT.